Shown below are 32 T cell receptor beta chains from a single sample sequenced in a study of early T cells in non-severe SARS-CoV-2 infection. TCRdb reprocessed the 5' RACE reads with MiXCR, giving one entry per CDR3 protein. The sample includes nearly 55,000 distinct CDR3 sequences, 7.7% of them seen just once. The sequencing here drew on whole blood, taken at baseline. These receptors were taken from an adult who was a healthcare worker with PCR-confirmed SARS-CoV-2 infection or an uninfected control (not recorded which).

This clonotype has a handful of counts. The chain employs TRBV28 and TRBJ2-1; the match to TRBD2 covers 15 bases. CDR1 and CDR2 (germline): MDHEN, SYDVKM. Unmatched junction bases numbered 3, after V lost 6 bases and J lost 6 bases. The CDR3 has 15 residues. DNA of the CDR3: TGTGCCAGCAGCTTGGGACTAGCGGGAGGCAATGAGCAGTTCTTC. The encoded protein is CASSLGLAGGNEQFF.

This clonotype was seen at least ten times. The CDR3 reads CASSPYTF. The DNA for the CDR3 is TGTGCCAGCAGTCCTTACACCTTC. This rearrangement joins TRBV12-3 or TRBV12-4 to TRBJ1-2; D gene ambiguous. The CDR3 length is 8 residues. V was cut by 5 bases and J by 11 bases, with 3 bases left in between.

This clonotype was counted between two and nine times. This chain joins TRBV7-2 and TRBJ2-1, with 9 nucleotides matching TRBD2. There are 16 residues in the CDR3. The ends lost 1 base at V and 8 bases at J; junction bases unmatched: 9. CDR1 SGHTA and CDR2 FQGNSA come from the germline V gene. CDR3 loop: CASSLGPAGGRYEQFF. The CDR3, as DNA: TGTGCCAGCAGCTTAGGTCCGGCGGGAGGGAGGTATGAGCAGTTCTTC. The full variable domain, in which reference TRBV7-2 and TRBJ2-1 provide the parts outside the CDR3, is GAGVSQSPSNKVTEKGKDVELRCDPISGHTALYWYRQSLGQGLEFLIYFQGNSAPDKSGLPSDRFSAERTGGSVSTLTIQRTQQEDSAVYLCASSLGPAGGRYEQFFGPGTRLTVL.

This clonotype was picked up many times. The V gene is TRBV12-3 or TRBV12-4, the J gene TRBJ1-1; possible D gene TRBD1, 6 bases. The CDR3 totals 14 residues. V was cut by 5 bases and J by 1 base, with 11 bases left in between. CDR3 protein: CASSRGHTNTEAFF. CDR3 bases: TGTGCCAGCAGTAGGGGACATACGAACACTGAAGCTTTCTTT.

This clonotype was seen at least ten times. The V call is TRBV7-9, the J call TRBJ1-1, with D uncertain. This CDR3 has 15 residues. V was shortened by 5 bases and J by 2 bases, with 15 bases between the two germline ends. Germline loops: CDR1 SEHNR, CDR2 FQNEAQ (reference sequence). The CDR3 coding sequence is TGTGCCAGCAGCCCAGATGACCGCAGAAACACTGAAGCTTTCTTT. Protein sequence: CASSPDDRRNTEAFF.

The chain recombines TRBV5-4 with TRBJ1-2, with D perhaps matching TRBD1 (6 bases). Deletions cut 5 bases from V and 2 bases from J, with 16 bases between. Germline CDR1 is SGHNT and CDR2 is YYREEE (reference sequence). This CDR3 has 15 amino acids. The DNA of the CDR3 is TGTGCCAGCAGGGACGGGGACAACTCAAACTATGGCTACACCTTC. Residues: CASRDGDNSNYGYTF.

This clonotype was detected many times. The rearrangement links TRBV7-6 to TRBJ2-7; no clear D gene. CDR3 length: 14 amino acids. The germline V and J ends were trimmed by 5 bases and 1 base, with 12 bases remaining between them. Germline V lookup: CDR1 SGHVS, CDR2 FNYEAQ. The CDR3 region is CASSPREVSYEQYF. The CDR3 nucleotides are TGTGCCAGCAGCCCGAGAGAGGTGTCCTACGAGCAGTACTTC.

This clonotype was detected only a few times. This chain connects TRBV4-1 to TRBJ1-1, with D hard to call. Germline CDR1 and CDR2: MGHRA and YSYEKL. This CDR3 contains 11 residues. V lost 0 bases to trimming and J lost 6 bases, with 2 bases between them. In DNA, the CDR3 is TGCGCCAGCAGCCAAGAAGCTGAAGCTTTCTTT. Translation: CASSQEAEAFF.

This clonotype was observed at least ten times. The rearrangement joins TRBV20-1 to TRBJ2-1, with no clear D. CDR1 and CDR2 from the germline V gene are DFQATT and SNEGSKA (reference sequence). The V gene lost 3 bases and the J gene lost 6 bases, with 9 bases spanning the gap. CDR3 size: 12 residues. The DNA of the CDR3 is TGCAGTGCTAGTGCCTTTCTCAATGAGCAGTTCTTC. This sequence encodes CSASAFLNEQFF.

In DNA, the CDR3 is TGTGCCATCAGTGATATCGAGATAGCCAAAAACATTCAGTACTTC. It translates to CAISDIEIAKNIQYF. V usage is TRBV10-3 and J usage is TRBJ2-4, with unresolved D. V was clipped by 3 bases and J by 0 bases, with 9 bases between them. Germline CDR1 reads ENHRY; CDR2 reads SYGVKD. This CDR3 has 15 residues.

The J gene is TRBJ2-1, the V gene TRBV6-6; tentative D call: TRBD2 (7 bases). V gave up 5 bases and J gave up 9 bases, with 17 bases separating them. The germline CDR1 and CDR2 sequences are MNHNY and SVGAGI (reference sequence). This CDR3 spans 14 amino acids. Here the CDR3 DNA reads TGTGCCAGCAGTACCGGACAGATAGCGGGTGAGCAGTTCTTC. Residues: CASSTGQIAGEQFF.

This clonotype was counted a few times. The chain employs TRBV7-2 and TRBJ1-4, with D perhaps TRBD1 (6 bases). V lost 5 bases and J 7 bases, leaving 17 bases between the germline ends. Germline V gives CDR1 SGHTA, CDR2 FQGNSA. This CDR3 comprises 15 residues. CDR3 sequence reads: CASSNRQVPGEKLFF. The CDR3 nucleotides read TGTGCCAGCAGCAACCGACAGGTCCCAGGTGAAAAACTGTTTTTT. Supplemented by reference TRBV7-2 and TRBJ1-4, the full variable domain reads GAGVSQSPSNKVTEKGKDVELRCDPISGHTALYWYRQSLGQGLEFLIYFQGNSAPDKSGLPSDRFSAERTGGSVSTLTIQRTQQEDSAVYLCASSNRQVPGEKLFFGSGTQLSVL.

By its share, this clonotype is medium-sized. J is TRBJ2-1 and V is TRBV11-2, with TRBD1 matching over 8 bases. The V segment lost 11 bases and the J segment 8 bases; nucleotides outside the gene matches: 17. This CDR3 is 15 amino acids long. The germline gives CDR1 SGHAT, CDR2 FQNNGV. In DNA, the CDR3 is TGTGCCTCCACAAACGGACAGGGTGGGGGGTATGAGCAGTTCTTC. It translates to CASTNGQGGGYEQFF.

This clonotype has only a few counts. The rearrangement links TRBV21-1 to TRBJ2-7; no check of the table's D call, TRBD1, against the DNA was made. TRBV21-1 is an annotated pseudogene. The CDR3 spans 14 residues. Here the CDR3 DNA reads TGTGCCAGCAGCAAGGACACGTCCTCCTACGAGCAGTACTTC. Translating gives CASSKDTSSYEQYF.

V and J are TRBV29-1 and TRBJ2-2; D is perhaps TRBD1 (6 bases). V was clipped by 6 bases and J by 5 bases, with 16 bases between them. In germline, CDR1 is SQVTM, CDR2 ANQGSEA. The CDR3 extends over 14 amino acids. In nucleotides, the CDR3 is TGCAGCGTCCTACAGGGATATCGGACCGGGGAGCTGTTTTTT. This codes for CSVLQGYRTGELFF.

This clonotype was counted many times. The chain links TRBV7-2 to TRBJ2-3; D is undetermined. Per germline, CDR1 SGHTA and CDR2 FQGNSA. This CDR3 is built from 11 residues. The V end lost 5 bases, the J end lost 8 bases, and 8 bases lay between the germline ends. This chain's CDR3 is CASSPSITQYF. The CDR3 DNA follows: TGTGCCAGCAGCCCATCTATTACGCAGTATTTT.

A few counts support this clonotype. The chain recombines TRBV5-6 with TRBJ2-5; TRBD1 aligns across 11 bases. The junction had 5 bases not matched to a gene; V was cut back by 2 bases and J by 5 bases. The CDR3 runs 15 residues. Looked up from germline, CDR1 is SGHDT and CDR2 is YYEEEE. The CDR3 DNA sequence: TGTGCCAGCAGCTTCGGACAGGGGGCGCAGGAGACCCAGTACTTC. Amino acids: CASSFGQGAQETQYF.

This clonotype was picked up a small number of times. This sequence joins TRBV28 and TRBJ2-3; 7 bases fit TRBD2. CDR1 is MDHEN, CDR2 SYDVKM, per germline. The CDR3 spans 17 residues. V lost 5 bases, J lost 3 bases, and 14 bases stayed unmatched. CDR3 region: CASSGTSAGERTDTQYF. In nucleotides, the CDR3 is TGTGCCAGCAGTGGCACTAGTGCGGGGGAACGGACAGATACGCAGTATTTT.

This clonotype appeared a few times. CDR3 protein: CASSLGRGRIAETQYF. The CDR3 DNA is TGCGCCAGCAGCTTGGGTCGGGGGCGGATCGCAGAGACCCAGTACTTC. The J gene is TRBJ2-5, the V gene TRBV5-1, with D possibly being TRBD1 or TRBD2 (6 bases each). V was pared by 0 bases and J by 4 bases, with 16 bases between. This CDR3 is 16 amino acids long. Germline CDR1 SGHRS, CDR2 YFSETQ.

The chain combines TRBV7-6 with TRBJ2-5; 7 bases line up with TRBD2. Trimming at V came to 2 bases and at J to 5 bases, leaving 14 bases not matched to a gene. CDR1 is SGHVS and CDR2 is FNYEAQ in the germline V gene. The CDR3 consists of 17 residues. CDR3 DNA sequence: TGTGCCAGCAGCTTATCAATTCGGGGACTAAAAGTGGAGACCCAGTACTTC. Translated: CASSLSIRGLKVETQYF.

This clonotype was detected only a few times. V usage is TRBV29-1 and J usage is TRBJ2-1, with D possibly matching TRBD2 (5 bases). The germline V gene has CDR1 SQVTM and CDR2 ANQGSEA. V was pared by 1 base and J by 2 bases, with 9 bases between. The CDR3 consists of 14 residues. CDR3 sequence: CSVEVAWTYNEQFF. The CDR3 DNA reads as TGCAGCGTTGAAGTAGCGTGGACCTACAATGAGCAGTTCTTC.

In its sample, this clonotype was seen many times. The chain links TRBV5-6 to TRBJ2-1, with 9 bases fitting TRBD1. J lost 7 bases, V lost 4 bases, and 6 bases had no gene match. The length of the CDR3 is 14 residues. CDR1 and CDR2 from the germline V gene are SGHDT and YYEEEE. CDR3 residues: CASSPGQGWNEQFF. The DNA for the CDR3 is TGTGCCAGCAGCCCGGGACAGGGTTGGAATGAGCAGTTCTTC.

This clonotype came up a few times. The chain links TRBV3-1 to TRBJ1-2; maybe TRBD1 (5 bases). CDR3 length: 15 residues. Trimming shortened V by 6 bases and J by 2 bases, and 16 bases separated the two germline ends. Germline CDR1 reads LGHDT; CDR2 reads YNNKEL (reference sequence). Written as DNA, the CDR3 is TGTGCCAGCAGACCTTCAGGGATTCGGAACTATGGCTACACCTTC. This gives the protein CASRPSGIRNYGYTF.

This CDR3 is CASSQSGKNIQYF. The CDR3 DNA sequence: TGCGCCAGCAGCCAAAGTGGCAAAAACATTCAGTACTTC. The chain employs TRBV4-1 and TRBJ2-4; D is unresolved. Deletions cut 2 bases from V and 3 bases from J, with 5 bases between. From germline, CDR1 is MGHRA and CDR2 YSYEKL. This CDR3 has 13 residues.

This clonotype was picked up a small number of times. V and J are TRBV30 and TRBJ1-2; D is unresolved. The CDR3 loop spans 12 amino acids. Trimming took off 1 base at V and 10 bases at J, with 13 bases between the two ends. CDR1 and CDR2 from the germline V gene are GTSNPN and SVGIG (reference sequence). The CDR3 coding sequence is TGTGCCTGGAGTGCGACCCTCACGGACTACACCTTC. Protein product: CAWSATLTDYTF.

In its sample, this clonotype was seen a few times. The chain has TRBV29-1 and TRBJ2-4; the D is unclear. This CDR3 is 12 amino acids long. Germline loops: CDR1 SQVTM, CDR2 ANQGSEA. Trimming stripped 5 bases from V and 5 bases from J, with 10 bases between. The CDR3 sequence is CSVSLPQNIQYF. CDR3 in DNA: TGCAGCGTTTCTTTACCGCAAAACATTCAGTACTTC. Looking up the rest from reference TRBV29-1 and TRBJ2-4 gives the full variable domain: SAVISQKPSRDICQRGTSLTIQCQVDSQVTMMFWYRQQPGQSLTLIATANQGSEATYESGFVIDKFPISRPNLTFSTLTVSNMSPEDSSIYLCSVSLPQNIQYFGAGTRLSVL.

The chain employs TRBV6-1 and TRBJ2-7, with 7 bases matching TRBD1. J lost 5 bases, V lost 8 bases, and 12 bases had no gene match. The CDR3 consists of 14 residues. Germline V gives CDR1 MNHNS, CDR2 SASEGT. CDR3 sequence reads: CASGTGTESHEQYF. CDR3 DNA sequence: TGTGCCAGCGGGACCGGGACAGAGAGCCACGAGCAGTACTTC.

This clonotype was observed at least ten times. The chain recombines TRBV19 with TRBJ2-7; D assignment may be TRBD1 or TRBD2 (6 bases each). Trimming left V 4 bases short and J 5 bases short, with 12 bases between. CDR1 LNHDA and CDR2 SQIVND come from the germline V gene (reference sequence). The CDR3 totals 13 residues. Written as DNA, the CDR3 is TGTGCCAGTAGTACCCTGGGGGGCCACGAGCAGTACTTC. This translates into CASSTLGGHEQYF.

The chain recombines TRBV27 with TRBJ2-1; 8 bases are a match to TRBD2. Trimming took 5 bases from V and 7 from J; bases not matched to a gene: 4. The CDR3 length is 13 residues. Germline CDR1 and CDR2: MNHEY and SMNVEV (reference sequence). This chain's CDR3 is CASSLQRENEQFF. CDR3 in DNA: TGTGCCAGCAGTCTGCAGCGGGAGAATGAGCAGTTCTTC.

The chain links TRBV7-9 to TRBJ2-2, with a tentative D call TRBD1 (5 bases). V was trimmed by 0 bases and J by 0 bases, leaving 8 bases between them. CDR1 and CDR2 (germline): SEHNR, FQNEAQ (reference sequence). This CDR3 is built from 16 residues. In DNA form, the CDR3 reads TGTGCCAGCAGCTTAGCCCAGGGTGCGAACACCGGGGAGCTGTTTTTT. As protein: CASSLAQGANTGELFF.

This clonotype appeared many times. The chain combines TRBV2 with TRBJ2-1; 9 bases map to TRBD1. The germline V gene has CDR1 SNHLY and CDR2 FYNNEI. The CDR3 consists of 15 residues. The V segment lost 6 bases and the J segment 4 bases; nucleotides outside the gene matches: 7. CDR3 residues: CASSVGQGAYNEQFF. CDR3 in DNA: TGTGCCAGCAGCGTGGGACAGGGAGCGTACAATGAGCAGTTCTTC.

The chain carries TRBV30 and TRBJ2-1; D is tentatively TRBD1 or TRBD2 (5 bases each). This CDR3 region has 13 residues. The V gene lost 2 bases and the J gene lost 7 bases, with 12 bases spanning the gap. Germline V gene lookup returns CDR1 GTSNPN and CDR2 SVGIG (reference sequence). CDR3 sequence: CAWSPGGGNEQFF. The CDR3 region has the DNA TGTGCCTGGAGTCCCGGTGGGGGTAATGAGCAGTTCTTC.